This is a list of T cell receptor beta chains from one sample in a study of early T cells in non-severe SARS-CoV-2 infection. TCRdb reprocessed the 5' RACE reads with MiXCR, giving one entry per CDR3 protein. The sample has 85,000 to 120,000 distinct CDR3 sequences; 10% to 15% are singletons. The source material was whole blood. Source of these receptors: an adult who was a healthcare worker with PCR-confirmed SARS-CoV-2 infection or an uninfected control (not recorded which). Each CDR3 is given with its conserved first and last residue. The D gene is left open where the match is weak. Clone size appears in some rows only: once, few, many, or a class for an expanded clone.

clone size,J gene,D gene,V gene,CDR3 DNA,CDR3 protein
NA,TRBJ2-1,TRBD2,TRBV29-1,TGCAGCGGTACGCCGGGACTAGGGTACAATGAGCAGTTCTTC,CSGTPGLGYNEQFF
NA,TRBJ2-7,NA,TRBV10-3,TGTGCCATCAGGCCGGCAGGGTTGGCCGAGCAGTACTTC,CAIRPAGLAEQYF
many,TRBJ2-2,NA,TRBV10-3,TGTGCCATCAGTGACTCGGCGGTAGCGGTGGGCACCGGGGAGCTGTTTTTT,CAISDSAVAVGTGELFF
NA,TRBJ2-7,TRBD2,TRBV20-1,TGCAGTGCTTTAAACCTAGCGGGAGTCTCCTACGAGCAGTACTTC,CSALNLAGVSYEQYF
few,TRBJ2-3,NA,TRBV27,TGTGCCAGCTGTATCACAGATACGCAGTATTTT,CASCITDTQYF
NA,TRBJ2-5,NA,TRBV5-1,TGCGCCAGCAGCTTGGGCGCTCTCATGGAGACCCAGTACTTC,CASSLGALMETQYF
few,TRBJ2-7,TRBD1,TRBV20-1,TGCAGTGCTAGCCCGTACTCCGGACAGGGGCTCTACGAGCAGTACTTC,CSASPYSGQGLYEQYF
many,TRBJ2-3,TRBD2,TRBV20-1,TGCAGTGCTAGCGGGAGGGCCTTCTCTAGCGCAGATACGCAGTATTTT,CSASGRAFSSADTQYF
few,TRBJ2-7,NA,TRBV5-1,TGCGCCAGCAGCTTAGAAGATCTCCTTCTTACCTACGAGCAGTACTTC,CASSLEDLLLTYEQYF
many,TRBJ1-2,NA,TRBV2,TGTGCCAGCAGACAACAGGGACAAAGACACGATGGCTACACCTTC,CASRQQGQRHDGYTF
few,TRBJ1-5,NA,TRBV29-1,TGCAGCGTTGGGAGGGGTCCCAATCAGCCCCAGCATTTT,CSVGRGPNQPQHF
few,TRBJ2-7,NA,TRBV10-3,TGTGCCATCAGTGAGGGGGGTGGCGGCCCCTACGAGCAGTACTTC,CAISEGGGGPYEQYF
many,TRBJ2-1,NA,TRBV20-1,TGCAGTGCAACGCTAGCGGGGGACAGGGATGAGCAGTTCTTC,CSATLAGDRDEQFF
many,TRBJ2-1,NA,TRBV19,TGTGCCAGTAGCCCCGAGGGGAGGAGCTCCTACAATGAGCAGTTCTTC,CASSPEGRSSYNEQFF
few,TRBJ1-2,NA,TRBV7-9,TGTGCCAGCAGCCCTCTACAGGCCCTTCCGAACTATGGCTACACCTTC,CASSPLQALPNYGYTF
many,TRBJ2-2,NA,TRBV4-3,TGCGCCAGCAGCCAGGCAGGGTCGACCGGGGAGCTGTTTTTT,CASSQAGSTGELFF
NA,TRBJ2-7,NA,TRBV20-1,TGCAGTGCTGGCCGGGACCTCTACGAGCAGTACTTC,CSAGRDLYEQYF
NA,TRBJ2-5,TRBD2,TRBV5-6,TGTGCCAGCAGCTTGTTGGGACTAGCGCTCCAAGAGACCCAGTACTTC,CASSLLGLALQETQYF
few,TRBJ1-5,NA,TRBV15,TGTGCCACCAGCAGAGCGTCCCCGCAGCCCCAGCATTTT,CATSRASPQPQHF
NA,TRBJ2-7,TRBD2,TRBV7-9,TGTGCCGGAGCCTCTAGCGGAGGGCGGGAGCAGTACTTC,CAGASSGGREQYF
few,TRBJ2-2,NA,TRBV29-1,TGCAGCGTTGAGGGGCAGAACACCGGGGAGCTGTTTTTT,CSVEGQNTGELFF
many,TRBJ2-7,NA,TRBV7-2,TGTGCCAGCAGCTTAGAGCCGGGAGCCACCTACGAGCAGTACTTC,CASSLEPGATYEQYF
NA,TRBJ2-3,NA,TRBV4-3,TGCGCCAGCAGCCAAGACCCCGCGGCCACAGATACGCAGTATTTT,CASSQDPAATDTQYF
few,TRBJ2-7,TRBD2,TRBV6-5,TGTGCCAGCAGCCGGGATGGGACTAGCACCTACGAGCAGTACTTC,CASSRDGTSTYEQYF
few,TRBJ2-7,NA,TRBV5-1,TGCGCCAGCAGCTTGAACAGAATATACGAGCAGTACTTC,CASSLNRIYEQYF
many,TRBJ2-1,NA,TRBV7-2,TGTGCCAGCAGGGAGGGACCAGAGGTTTACAATGAGCAGTTCTTC,CASREGPEVYNEQFF
NA,TRBJ1-5,TRBD1,TRBV7-2,TGTGCCAGCAGCTTGGACAGGGGTAATCAGCCCCAGCATTTT,CASSLDRGNQPQHF
many,TRBJ1-2,TRBD1,TRBV20-1,TGCAGTGCTGGAGGACAGGGACCTTTTTATGGCTACACCTTC,CSAGGQGPFYGYTF